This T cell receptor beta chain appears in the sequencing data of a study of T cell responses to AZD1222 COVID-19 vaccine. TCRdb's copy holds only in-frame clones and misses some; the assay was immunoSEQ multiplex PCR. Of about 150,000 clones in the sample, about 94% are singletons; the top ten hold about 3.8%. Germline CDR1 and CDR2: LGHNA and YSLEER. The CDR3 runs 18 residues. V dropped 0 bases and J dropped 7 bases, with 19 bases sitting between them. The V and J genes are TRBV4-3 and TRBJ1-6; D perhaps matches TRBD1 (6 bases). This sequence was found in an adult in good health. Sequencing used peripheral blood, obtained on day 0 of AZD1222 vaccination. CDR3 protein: CASSQDIRGGPRNSPLHF. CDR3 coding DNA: TGCGCCAGCAGCCAAGATATCAGGGGCGGGCCTCGCAATTCACCCCTCCACTTT.